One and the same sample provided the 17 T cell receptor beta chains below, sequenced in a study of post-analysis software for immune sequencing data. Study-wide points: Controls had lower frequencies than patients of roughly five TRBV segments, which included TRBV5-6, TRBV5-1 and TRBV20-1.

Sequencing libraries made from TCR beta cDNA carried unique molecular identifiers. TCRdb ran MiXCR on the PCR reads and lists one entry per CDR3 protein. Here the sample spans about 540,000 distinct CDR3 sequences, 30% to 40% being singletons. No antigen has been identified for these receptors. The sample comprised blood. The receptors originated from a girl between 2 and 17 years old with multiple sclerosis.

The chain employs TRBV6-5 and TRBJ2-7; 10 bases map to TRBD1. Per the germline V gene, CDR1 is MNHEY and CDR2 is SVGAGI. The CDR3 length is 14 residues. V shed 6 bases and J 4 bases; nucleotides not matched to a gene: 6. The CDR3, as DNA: TGTGCCAGCAGACCCAGACAGGGGGCGTACGAGCAGTACTTC. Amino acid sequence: CASRPRQGAYEQYF.

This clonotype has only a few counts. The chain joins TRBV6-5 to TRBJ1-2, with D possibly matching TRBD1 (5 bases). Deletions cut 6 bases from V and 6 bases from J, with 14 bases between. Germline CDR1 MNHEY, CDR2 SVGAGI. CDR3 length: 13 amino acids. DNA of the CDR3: TGTGCCAGCAGCATGACAGAGGGGAATGGCTACACCTTC. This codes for CASSMTEGNGYTF.

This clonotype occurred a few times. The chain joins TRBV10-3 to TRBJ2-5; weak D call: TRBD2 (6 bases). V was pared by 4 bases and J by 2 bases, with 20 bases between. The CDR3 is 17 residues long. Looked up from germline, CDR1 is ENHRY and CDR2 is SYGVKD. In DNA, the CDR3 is TGTGCCATCAGTGGGGGACTGGGGGATGGGGCACAAGAGACCCAGTACTTC. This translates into CAISGGLGDGAQETQYF.

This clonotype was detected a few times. CDR3 nucleotide sequence: TGTGCCAGCAGCCAAGATAGGTCAGAAGAAAATGAAAAACTGTTTTTT. Translating it yields CASSQDRSEENEKLFF. V and J are TRBV3-1 and TRBJ1-4; D uncertain. Trimming took off 0 bases at V and 5 bases at J, with 13 bases between the two ends. Per germline, CDR1 LGHDT and CDR2 YNNKEL (reference sequence). There are 16 residues in the CDR3. The complete variable domain, with remaining parts taken from reference TRBV3-1 and TRBJ1-4, reads DTAVSQTPKYLVTQMGNDKSIKCEQNLGHDTMYWYKQDSKKFLKIMFSYNNKELIINETVPNRFSPKSPDKAHLNLHINSLELGDSAVYFCASSQDRSEENEKLFFGSGTQLSVL.

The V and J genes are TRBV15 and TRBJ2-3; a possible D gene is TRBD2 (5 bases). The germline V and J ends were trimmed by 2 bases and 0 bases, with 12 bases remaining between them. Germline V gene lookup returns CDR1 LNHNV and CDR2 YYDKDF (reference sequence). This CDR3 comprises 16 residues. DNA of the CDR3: TGTGCCACCAGCAGAAGGAGACTACCTAGCACAGATACGCAGTATTTT. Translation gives CATSRRRLPSTDTQYF.

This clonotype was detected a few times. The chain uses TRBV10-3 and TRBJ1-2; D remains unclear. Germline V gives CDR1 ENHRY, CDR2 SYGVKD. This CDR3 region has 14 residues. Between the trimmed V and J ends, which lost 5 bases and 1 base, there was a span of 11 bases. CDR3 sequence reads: CAISYREGNYGYTF. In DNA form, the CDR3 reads TGTGCCATCAGTTACCGGGAAGGTAACTATGGCTACACCTTC.

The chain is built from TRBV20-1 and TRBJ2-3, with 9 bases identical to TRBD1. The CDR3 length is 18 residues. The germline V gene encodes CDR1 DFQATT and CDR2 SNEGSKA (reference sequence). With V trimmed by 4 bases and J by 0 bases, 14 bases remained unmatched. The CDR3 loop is CSAIKGQGPATSTDTQYF. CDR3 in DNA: TGCAGTGCTATAAAGGGACAGGGCCCTGCCACCAGCACAGATACGCAGTATTTT.

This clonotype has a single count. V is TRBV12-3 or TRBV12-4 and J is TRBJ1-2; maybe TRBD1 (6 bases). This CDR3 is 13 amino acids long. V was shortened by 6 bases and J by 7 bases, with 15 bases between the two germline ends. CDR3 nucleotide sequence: TGTGCCAGCAGCCCCCGGGAGGGGGTTGGCTACACCTTC. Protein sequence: CASSPREGVGYTF.

The CDR3 sequence: CSPVSGVDGYTF. The CDR3 DNA reads as TGCAGCCCCGTGTCGGGGGTAGACGGCTACACCTTC. This chain links TRBV29-1 with TRBJ1-2; D perhaps matches TRBD1 (5 bases). The V gene lost 8 bases and the J gene lost 8 bases, with 18 bases spanning the gap. Germline V gene lookup returns CDR1 SQVTM and CDR2 ANQGSEA. The CDR3 consists of 12 residues.

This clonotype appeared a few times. CDR3 DNA sequence: TGTGCCATCAGTGAGTCGAGGGCAGGGCCTCACTATGGCTACACCTTC. Encoded protein: CAISESRAGPHYGYTF. V and J are TRBV10-3 and TRBJ1-2; possibly TRBD1 for D (5 bases). Per the germline V gene, CDR1 is ENHRY and CDR2 is SYGVKD. This CDR3 is built from 16 residues. V was clipped by 0 bases and J by 3 bases, with 14 bases between them.

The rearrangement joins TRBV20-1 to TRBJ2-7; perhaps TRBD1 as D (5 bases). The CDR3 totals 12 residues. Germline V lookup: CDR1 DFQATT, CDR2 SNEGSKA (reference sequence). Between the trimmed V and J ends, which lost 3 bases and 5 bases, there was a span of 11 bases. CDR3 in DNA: TGCAGTGCTAGCCGCCAGGGTCACGAGCAGTACTTC. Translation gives CSASRQGHEQYF.

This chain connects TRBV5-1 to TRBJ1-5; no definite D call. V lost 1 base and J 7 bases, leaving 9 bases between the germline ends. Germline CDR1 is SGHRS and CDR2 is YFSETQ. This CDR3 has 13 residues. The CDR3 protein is CASSLLQGQPQHF. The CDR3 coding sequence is TGCGCCAGCAGCTTGCTTCAAGGGCAGCCCCAGCATTTT.

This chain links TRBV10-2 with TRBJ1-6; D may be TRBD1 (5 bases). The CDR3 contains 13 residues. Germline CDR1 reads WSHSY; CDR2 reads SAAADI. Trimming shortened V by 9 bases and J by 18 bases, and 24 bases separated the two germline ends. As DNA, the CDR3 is TGCGCCAGTCAGGGTTATGATAATTCAGCCCCCCACTTT. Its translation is CASQGYDNSAPHF.

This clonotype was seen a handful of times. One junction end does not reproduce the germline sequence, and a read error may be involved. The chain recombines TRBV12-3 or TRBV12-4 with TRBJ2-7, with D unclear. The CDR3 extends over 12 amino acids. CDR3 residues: CASTLDGYEQYF. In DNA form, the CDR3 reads TGTGCCAGCACTTTAGACGGCTACGAGCAGTACTTC.

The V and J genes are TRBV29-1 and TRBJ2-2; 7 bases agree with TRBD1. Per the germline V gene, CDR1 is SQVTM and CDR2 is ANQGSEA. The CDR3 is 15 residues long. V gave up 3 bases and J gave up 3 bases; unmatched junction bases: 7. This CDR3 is CSVDSPTGYTGELFF. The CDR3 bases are TGCAGCGTTGACTCTCCGACAGGGTACACCGGGGAGCTGTTTTTT.

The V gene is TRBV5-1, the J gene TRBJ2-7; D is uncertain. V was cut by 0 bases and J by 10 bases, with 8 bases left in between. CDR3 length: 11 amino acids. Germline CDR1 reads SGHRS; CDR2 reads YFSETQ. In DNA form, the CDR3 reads TGCGCCAGCAGCTTGGACGCGGCCCAGTACTTC. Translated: CASSLDAAQYF.

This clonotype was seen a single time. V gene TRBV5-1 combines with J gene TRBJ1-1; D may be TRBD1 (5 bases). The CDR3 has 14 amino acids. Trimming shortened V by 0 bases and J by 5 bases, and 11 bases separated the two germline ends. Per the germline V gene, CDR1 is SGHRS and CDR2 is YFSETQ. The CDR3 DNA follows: TGCGCCAGCAGCTTGGAAGGGGCTTTTACTGAAGCTTTCTTT. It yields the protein CASSLEGAFTEAFF.